The 26 T cell receptor beta chains below come from one sample, sequenced in a study of T cell changes during pregnancy in multiple sclerosis. The protocol was immunoSEQ multiplex PCR, while the TCRdb copy is restricted to in-frame clones and leaves out a portion. Counted here are under 50,000 clones, almost 95% occurring once; the ten biggest clones make up about 0.37%. Sequences were derived from CD4+ T cells from peripheral blood mononuclear cells, sampled after pregnancy. Receptors were obtained from a female donor with multiple sclerosis, enrolled in a pregnancy study.

This chain links TRBV27 with TRBJ1-2; perhaps TRBD1 as D (5 bases). The V and J ends lost 4 bases and 4 bases respectively, with 16 bases between them. The germline V gene has CDR1 MNHEY and CDR2 SMNVEV (reference sequence). This CDR3 contains 15 residues. The CDR3 DNA follows: TGTGCCAGCAGTTCCCAGGGTAACTCCCTCTATGGCTACACCTTC. This translates into CASSSQGNSLYGYTF.

J is TRBJ1-4 and V is TRBV5-5; D unresolved. The CDR3 covers 16 residues. CDR1 is SGHKS and CDR2 is YYEKEE in the germline V gene (reference sequence). The V and J ends lost 2 bases and 0 bases respectively, with 11 bases between them. In DNA form, the CDR3 reads TGTGCCAGCAGCTTTATCCTCCTAACAACTAATGAAAAACTGTTTTTT. Its translation is CASSFILLTTNEKLFF. Based on the CDR3 plus reference TRBV5-5 and TRBJ1-4, the full variable domain is DAGVTQSPTHLIKTRGQQVTLRCSPISGHKSVSWYQQVLGQGPQFIFQYYEKEERGRGNFPDRFSARQFPNYSSELNVNALLLGDSALYLCASSFILLTTNEKLFFGSGTQLSVL.

CDR3 amino acids: CASSQVPGTSTTPLHF. CDR3 nucleotides: TGCGCCAGCAGCCAAGTTCCCGGGACTAGTACGACACCCCTCCACTTT. This chain joins TRBV4-1 and TRBJ1-6; D perhaps matches TRBD1 (5 bases). V lost 1 base and J 11 bases, leaving 18 bases between the germline ends. This CDR3 contains 16 residues. Germline-derived CDR1 and CDR2 are MGHRA and YSYEKL.

The chain combines TRBV6-1 with TRBJ1-3, with D possibly being TRBD1 (5 bases). Germline lookup yields CDR1 MNHNS and CDR2 SASEGT. The V gene lost 7 bases and the J gene lost 8 bases, with 15 bases spanning the gap. The CDR3 has 13 residues. As DNA, the CDR3 is TGTGCCAGCACCGAACGGGGGTCATACACCATATATTTT. Its protein is CASTERGSYTIYF.

This rearrangement joins TRBV18 to TRBJ1-1, with TRBD1 matching 11 bases. The germline V gene has CDR1 KGHSH and CDR2 LQKENI. V gave up 3 bases and J gave up 0 bases; unmatched junction bases: 6. The CDR3 extends over 17 amino acids. CDR3 DNA: TGTGCCAGCTCACCTGTCGGGACAGGGGGATTGAACACTGAAGCTTTCTTT. Protein sequence: CASSPVGTGGLNTEAFF.

The gene calls are TRBV9 and TRBJ2-1, with 10 bases matching TRBD2. In germline, CDR1 is SGDLS, CDR2 YYNGEE. This CDR3 contains 17 residues. V dropped 4 bases and J dropped 0; count of bases not matched to a gene: 7. CDR3 amino acids: CASSNGLAESSYNEQFF. The CDR3 DNA sequence: TGTGCCAGCAGCAACGGACTAGCGGAGAGCTCCTACAATGAGCAGTTCTTC.

With regard to this clone: This sample includes further DNA sequences coding for the same CDR3. CDR3 amino acids: CASSDDSNQPQHF. The CDR3 coding sequence is TGTGCCAGCAGTGACGACAGTAATCAGCCCCAGCATTTT. The chain combines TRBV2 with TRBJ1-5, with D perhaps TRBD1 (5 bases). V lost 3 bases, J lost 4 bases, and 7 bases lay in between. The germline V gene encodes CDR1 SNHLY and CDR2 FYNNEI. The CDR3 spans 13 residues. The variable domain in full, completed from reference TRBV2 and TRBJ1-5, reads EPEVTQTPSHQVTQMGQEVILRCVPISNHLYFYWYRQILGQKVEFLVSFYNNEISEKSEIFDDQFSVERPDGSNFTLKIRSTKLEDSAMYFCASSDDSNQPQHFGDGTRLSIL.

In this sample, this clone turned up once. This chain joins TRBV7-2 and TRBJ2-3; 12 bases are shared with TRBD2. This CDR3 is built from 18 residues. Germline V gene data show CDR1 as SGHTA and CDR2 as FQGNSA. Trimming removed 2 bases from V and 2 bases from J; junction bases left unmatched: 8. CDR3: CASSLILAGGFLTDTQYF. The DNA for the CDR3 is TGTGCCAGCAGCTTAATCCTAGCGGGGGGGTTCCTCACAGATACGCAGTATTTT.

The genes are TRBV11-1 and TRBJ1-2; 7 bases are shared with TRBD1. Looked up from germline, CDR1 is SGHAT and CDR2 is FQDESV (reference sequence). CDR3 length: 14 amino acids. Trimming cost V 2 bases and J 1 base; bases outside gene matches: 1. CDR3 coding DNA: TGTGCCAGCAGCTTAAGGGACAGTAACTATGGCTACACCTTC. It yields the protein CASSLRDSNYGYTF.

This rearrangement joins TRBV2 to TRBJ2-5; D might be TRBD2 (6 bases). Germline assignment: CDR1 SNHLY and CDR2 FYNNEI. This CDR3 is 16 amino acids long. The germline V and J ends were trimmed by 1 base and 5 bases, with 17 bases remaining between them. CDR3 DNA sequence: TGTGCCAGCAGTGAAGATCTAGCCGGGAGCGGGGAGACCCAGTACTTC. Translation: CASSEDLAGSGETQYF.

The CDR3 DNA follows: TGTGCCAGCAGCCAGTTAAGACAGGCTGTTAACGACGAGCAGTACTTC. Its translation: CASSQLRQAVNDEQYF. The chain carries TRBV14 and TRBJ2-7; D may be TRBD1 (6 bases). This CDR3 is built from 16 residues. Germline assignment: CDR1 SGHDN and CDR2 FVKESK. Trimming cost V 3 bases and J 5 bases, with 20 bases left between them.

The chain couples TRBV5-1 to TRBJ1-1; no clear D. This CDR3 has 14 amino acids. Germline CDR1 and CDR2: SGHRS and YFSETQ. V was shortened by 5 bases and J by 0 bases, with 11 bases between the two germline ends. For the CDR3, the DNA is TGCGCCAGCAGGCTGAGCTTCATGAACACTGAAGCTTTCTTT. It codes for CASRLSFMNTEAFF.

V and J are TRBV5-5 and TRBJ2-3; 8 positions match TRBD2. The CDR3 loop spans 16 amino acids. Germline V lookup: CDR1 SGHKS, CDR2 YYEKEE (reference sequence). V gave up 2 bases and J gave up 9 bases; unmatched junction bases: 14. The DNA for the CDR3 is TGTGCCAGCAGCTTTGTCTTAGCGGGGCGCTCAGGGACGCAGTATTTT. It translates to CASSFVLAGRSGTQYF.

This chain links TRBV7-9 with TRBJ2-7; 9 nucleotides line up with TRBD1. The germline gives CDR1 SEHNR, CDR2 FQNEAQ (reference sequence). The ends lost 1 base at V and 2 bases at J; junction bases unmatched: 15. This CDR3 is built from 19 residues. CDR3 region: CASSLGGDRVGGGTYEQYF. The CDR3 DNA reads TGTGCCAGCAGCTTAGGCGGGGACAGGGTCGGCGGGGGCACCTACGAGCAGTACTTC.

This chain connects TRBV7-8 to TRBJ1-5; D may be TRBD1 (5 bases). The V and J ends lost 2 bases and 3 bases respectively, with 11 bases between them. CDR1 SGHVS and CDR2 FQNEAQ come from the germline V gene. The CDR3 loop spans 15 amino acids. CDR3 loop: CASSLRGWDNQPQHF. CDR3 bases: TGTGCCAGCAGCTTAAGGGGTTGGGACAATCAGCCCCAGCATTTT.

Only a few counts were recorded for this clone. The chain links TRBV18 to TRBJ2-7; 7 bases fit TRBD2. The ends lost 2 bases at V and 1 base at J; junction bases unmatched: 8. The germline V gene encodes CDR1 KGHSH and CDR2 LQKENI. This CDR3 spans 16 amino acids. The chain's CDR3 is CASSPSSGRVSYEQYF. Written as DNA, the CDR3 is TGTGCCAGCTCACCAAGTTCGGGGAGGGTATCCTACGAGCAGTACTTC.

V is TRBV2 and J is TRBJ2-1; possibly TRBD1 for D (5 bases). Trimming removed 3 bases from V and 7 bases from J, with 28 bases in between. The germline V gene encodes CDR1 SNHLY and CDR2 FYNNEI. The CDR3 has 19 amino acids. This CDR3 reads CASSDPSYSGPREGNEQFF. The CDR3 DNA reads TGTGCCAGCAGTGACCCCTCCTATTCCGGACCCAGGGAAGGGAATGAGCAGTTCTTC.

This clone was seen just once. This chain links TRBV29-1 with TRBJ2-3; 8 nucleotides match TRBD2. The CDR3 runs 17 residues. The V and J ends lost 2 bases and 2 bases, in that order; junction bases with no gene match: 12. Germline V gene data show CDR1 as SQVTM and CDR2 as ANQGSEA. CDR3 sequence: CSVESGFPGGNTDTQYF. The CDR3 nucleotides read TGCAGCGTTGAATCTGGGTTTCCGGGGGGGAACACAGATACGCAGTATTTT.

The rearrangement uses TRBV6-1 and TRBJ1-5; D unresolved. This CDR3 contains 15 residues. The V end was cut by 1 base, the J end by 0 bases, with 7 bases between. From germline, CDR1 is MNHNS and CDR2 SASEGT. This CDR3 is CASSEGHFSNQPQHF. CDR3 sequence (DNA): TGTGCCAGCAGTGAAGGACATTTTAGCAATCAGCCCCAGCATTTT.

CDR3 in amino acids: CASSNQAAQYF. In nucleotides, the CDR3 is TGTGCCAGCAGTAACCAGGCAGCGCAGTACTTC. The chain recombines TRBV6-5 with TRBJ2-7; no clear D. This CDR3 contains 11 residues. Germline V gene data show CDR1 as MNHEY and CDR2 as SVGAGI. Trimming shortened V by 5 bases and J by 9 bases, and 11 bases separated the two germline ends.

In its sample, this clone was seen once. The chain combines TRBV5-6 with TRBJ1-1; the D is unclear. The germline gives CDR1 SGHDT, CDR2 YYEEEE. This CDR3 has 13 residues. The ends were cut back, 0 bases at V and 1 base at J, with 4 bases in the middle. In DNA form, the CDR3 reads TGTGCCAGCAGCTTGGACAGGAACACTGAAGCTTTCTTT. Translation: CASSLDRNTEAFF.

The chain combines TRBV7-9 with TRBJ1-6, with D unclear. V lost 3 bases to trimming and J lost 7 bases, with 13 bases between them. The V gene's germline CDR1 is SEHNR and CDR2 FQNEAQ (reference sequence). The CDR3 is made up of 15 amino acids. The CDR3: CASSFPRAGNSPLHF. The DNA for the CDR3 is TGTGCCAGCAGCTTCCCTCGCGCGGGAAATTCACCCCTCCACTTT.

The chain employs TRBV2 and TRBJ2-1, with a weak D call TRBD2 (5 bases). In germline, CDR1 is SNHLY, CDR2 FYNNEI. The germline V and J ends were trimmed by 3 bases and 2 bases, with 11 bases remaining between them. This CDR3 has 15 residues. The CDR3 here is CASSDPAGAYNEQFF. In DNA form, the CDR3 reads TGTGCCAGCAGTGATCCCGCCGGGGCCTACAATGAGCAGTTCTTC. The full variable domain, its missing parts supplied by reference TRBV2 and TRBJ2-1, is EPEVTQTPSHQVTQMGQEVILRCVPISNHLYFYWYRQILGQKVEFLVSFYNNEISEKSEIFDDQFSVERPDGSNFTLKIRSTKLEDSAMYFCASSDPAGAYNEQFFGPGTRLTVL.

The rearrangement joins TRBV9 to TRBJ1-3, with TRBD1 matching 8 bases. V lost 0 bases, J lost 0 bases, and 14 bases stayed unmatched. The CDR3 runs 20 residues. Germline V gene sequence: CDR1 SGDLS, CDR2 YYNGEE. DNA for the CDR3: TGTGCCAGCAGCGTAGTCGCCGGGACAGGTACCATAAGCTCTGGAAACACCATATATTTT. This gives the protein CASSVVAGTGTISSGNTIYF.

The chain recombines TRBV7-8 with TRBJ2-7; 11 bases align to TRBD2. Germline trimming cut 6 bases from V and 2 bases from J; bases unmatched to any gene: 6. This CDR3 is built from 15 residues. The germline V gene has CDR1 SGHVS and CDR2 FQNEAQ. CDR3 coding DNA: TGTGCCAGCAGTCAACTAGCGGGAGCTACCTACGAGCAGTACTTC. As protein: CASSQLAGATYEQYF.

V is TRBV19 and J is TRBJ1-2; tentative D call: TRBD1 (6 bases). In germline, CDR1 is LNHDA, CDR2 SQIVND (reference sequence). V was shortened by 8 bases and J by 3 bases, with 13 bases between the two germline ends. The CDR3 sequence is 13 residues long. The CDR3 loop reads CASGTLVDYGYTF. Here the CDR3 DNA reads TGTGCCAGTGGGACATTAGTGGACTATGGCTACACCTTC.